The 12 T cell receptor beta chains presented below share a single source sample, sequenced in a study of OX40 agonist ivuxolimab in advanced cancers. Clones were read by immunoSEQ multiplex PCR, and TCRdb kept only the in-frame ones, dropping some. The sample shows some 66,000 clones, 70% to 80% of them seen only once. The sample in question was CD4+ or CD8+ T cells sorted from blood, obtained in a trial of the OX40 agonist ivuxolimab. Receptors were obtained from an adult with an advanced solid tumor such as melanoma, head and neck, liver or kidney cancer.

The rearrangement joins TRBV13 to TRBJ1-1; D gene uncertain. The CDR3 sequence is 12 residues long. Per the germline V gene, CDR1 is PRHDT and CDR2 is FYEKMQ (reference sequence). V lost 5 bases, J lost 2 bases, and 6 bases lay in between. The CDR3 nucleotides read TGTGCCAGCAGCCGACTAAACACTGAAGCTTTCTTT. It codes for CASSRLNTEAFF.

This chain uses TRBV5-1 with TRBJ1-2; 8 bases fit TRBD1. V was pared by 4 bases and J by 2 bases, with 4 bases of the junction left unmatched. Germline CDR1 SGHRS, CDR2 YFSETQ. CDR3 length: 14 amino acids. The CDR3 sequence is CASSRGQANYGYTF. The CDR3 DNA sequence: TGCGCCAGCAGCCGGGGACAGGCGAACTATGGCTACACCTTC.

J is TRBJ1-6 and V is TRBV5-4; TRBD1 matches 10 bases. Germline values: CDR1 SGHNT, CDR2 YYREEE (reference sequence). There are 17 residues in the CDR3. The ends lost 4 bases at V and 6 bases at J; junction bases unmatched: 10. CDR3 sequence reads: CASSDPGTGESNSPLHF. CDR3 nucleotide sequence: TGTGCCAGCAGCGACCCCGGGACAGGGGAAAGTAATTCACCCCTCCACTTT.

The V gene is TRBV5-1, the J gene TRBJ2-1; 12 positions match TRBD2. J lost 16 bases, V lost 4 bases, and 21 bases had no gene match. The CDR3 spans 17 residues. CDR1 SGHRS and CDR2 YFSETQ come from the germline V gene. CDR3 coding DNA: TGCGCCAGCAGCGAACTAACGCCTAATTTCCGGACTAGCGGGGAATTCTTC. Its translation is CASSELTPNFRTSGEFF. The full variable domain, completed using reference TRBV5-1 and TRBJ2-1, is KAGVTQTPRYLIKTRGQQVTLSCSPISGHRSVSWYQQTPGQGLQFLFEYFSETQRNKGNFPGRFSGRQFSNSRSEMNVSTLELGDSALYLCASSELTPNFRTSGEFFGPGTRLTVL.

In the case of this clone: A read error may explain this, as a much larger clone is one base away. V and J are TRBV18 and TRBJ1-2, with D uncertain. Germline V gene sequence: CDR1 KGHSH, CDR2 LQKENI. V was clipped by 8 bases and J by 1 base, with 11 bases between them. This CDR3 spans 13 amino acids. CDR3 sequence reads: CASPPDGNYGYTF. CDR3 in DNA: TGTGCCAGCCCTCCGGACGGTAACTATGGCTACACCTTC.

This clone was counted ten times or more. The gene calls are TRBV15 and TRBJ2-3; 8 nucleotides agree with TRBD1. The germline gives CDR1 LNHNV, CDR2 YYDKDF (reference sequence). The junction had 6 bases not matched to a gene; V was cut back by 1 base and J by 3 bases. The CDR3 contains 16 residues. CDR3 residues: CATSRGTGRPTDTQYF. The DNA for the CDR3 is TGTGCCACCAGCAGAGGGACAGGGCGTCCGACAGATACGCAGTATTTT.

This clone was detected only once. The junction differs from germline at one of its ends, possibly a read error. This chain uses TRBV7-7 with TRBJ2-1; TRBD1 aligns across 8 bases. The CDR3 is 13 amino acids. Germline V gene lookup returns CDR1 SSHAT and CDR2 FNYEAQ (reference sequence). The CDR3 spells CASSLDRGNEQFF. CDR3 coding DNA: TGTGCTAGCAGCTTAGACAGGGGCAATGAGCAGTTCTTC.

V is TRBV18 and J is TRBJ2-5; 12 bases are shared with TRBD1. V lost 4 bases, J lost 5 bases, and 8 bases stayed unmatched. Germline assignment: CDR1 KGHSH and CDR2 LQKENI. The CDR3 is 16 amino acids. The CDR3 nucleotides are TGTGCCAGCTCACTAATCCGGGACAGGGGGCATGAGACCCAGTACTTC. Translated: CASSLIRDRGHETQYF.

V usage is TRBV28 and J usage is TRBJ2-7; the D call may be TRBD1 or TRBD2 (5 bases each). The V gene's germline CDR1 is MDHEN and CDR2 SYDVKM. V lost 2 bases to trimming and J lost 3 bases, with 8 bases between them. The CDR3 spans 13 residues. The CDR3 DNA is TGTGCCAGCAGTTTAGGGGGTGGCTACGAGCAGTACTTC. Amino acid sequence: CASSLGGGYEQYF.

V is TRBV4-1 and J is TRBJ2-1; D possibly corresponds to TRBD2 (5 bases). Germline V gene lookup returns CDR1 MGHRA and CDR2 YSYEKL. The CDR3 extends over 16 amino acids. Trimming took 3 bases from V and 1 from J, leaving 13 bases between them. The CDR3 DNA is TGCGCCAGCAGCCATACGAAGCGGACTTCCTACAATGAGCAGTTCTTC. It yields the protein CASSHTKRTSYNEQFF.

CDR3 DNA sequence: TGTGCCAGCATGGCGACAGGGGATAATGAAAAACTGTTTTTT. It specifies CASMATGDNEKLFF. The chain joins TRBV2 to TRBJ1-4, with TRBD1 matching 8 bases. Looked up from germline, CDR1 is SNHLY and CDR2 is FYNNEI. V dropped 7 bases and J dropped 4; count of bases not matched to a gene: 5. This CDR3 comprises 14 residues.

Only one count was recorded for this clone. The rearrangement links TRBV4-1 to TRBJ2-2; TRBD1 aligns across 8 bases. The CDR3 is 15 residues long. Germline lookup yields CDR1 MGHRA and CDR2 YSYEKL. With 4 bases clipped from V and 7 bases from J, the junction kept 8 bases outside the gene matches. CDR3 amino acids: CASSPTGGGFGELFF. The CDR3 DNA sequence: TGCGCCAGCAGCCCCACAGGGGGAGGATTCGGGGAGCTGTTTTTT.